This T cell receptor (beta chain) was captured by sequencing in a study of blood T cell repertoires in COVID-19. Study overall: Samples representing acute and convalescent COVID-19 were sourced from the United States, Italy and Spain. PBMCs, B-cell-depleted T cells, or T cells were the source of the cDNA or gDNA that made up the material.

Trimming left V 5 bases short and J 3 bases short, with 14 bases between. CDR1 is SGHTA, CDR2 FQGNSA, per germline. This CDR3 has 14 amino acids. Sequenced by immunoSEQ multiplex PCR; TCRdb stores in-frame clones only, minus some. The sample consists of 150,000 to 200,000 clones, around four fifths of them appearing once. Source material: peripheral blood. V and J are TRBV7-2 and TRBJ2-7; no definite D call. The clonotype was recovered from a man in his sixties or seventies with acute or convalescent COVID-19. CDR3 loop: CASSPISYGYEQYF. The CDR3 region has the DNA TGTGCCAGCAGCCCTATCTCTTACGGCTACGAGCAGTACTTC.